The entry that follows covers one T cell receptor (beta chain) sequence. Its antigen is not known. These data are taken from a study of T cell responses to AZD1222 COVID-19 vaccine. Overall study findings and caveats: Donors were mostly white British, more females; clonal diversity possibly underestimated.

Profiling relied on immunoSEQ multiplex PCR, and the TCRdb table lists in-frame clones only, not all of them. The sample contains 130,000 to 150,000 clones, approximately 90% of which appear only once. The CDR3 spans 15 residues. Per the germline V gene, CDR1 is GTSNPN and CDR2 is SVGIG (reference sequence). V was clipped by 2 bases and J by 4 bases; unmatched bases: 7. The TCR sequence derives from an adult in good health. The rearrangement uses TRBV30 and TRBJ2-2; TRBD2 matches 7 bases. Sequenced material: peripheral blood, taken on day 0 of MenACWY control vaccination. The CDR3 reads CAWSFGGSVTGELFF. In DNA, the CDR3 is TGTGCCTGGAGTTTCGGGGGGTCGGTCACCGGGGAGCTGTTTTTT.